Sequencing of this TCR beta chain was carried out in a study of T-cell reconstitution after alpha-beta-depleted transplantation in children. The library targeted TCRbeta and was prepared with unique molecular identifiers. One entry per CDR3 protein results from TCRdb running MiXCR on the PCR reads. The repertoire holds hundreds of thousands of distinct CDR3 sequences, around a sixth seen once, with approximately 1% in the top ten. Germline V gives CDR1 LGHNA, CDR2 YSLEER. Trimming stripped 1 base from V and 2 bases from J, with 16 bases between. This CDR3 spans 17 amino acids. The rearrangement uses TRBV4-3 and TRBJ2-3; D is possibly TRBD2 (6 bases). The TCR sequence derives from a human donor who donated a stem cell graft to a child with acute myeloid leukemia. Sequencing used PBMCs from the stem cell graft donor, obtained from the stem cell graft. The CDR3: CASSQVFAGPSTDTQYF. The CDR3 nucleotides are TGCGCCAGCAGCCAAGTGTTCGCGGGGCCCTCCACAGATACGCAGTATTTT.